These 15 T cell receptor beta chains were sequenced from one sample in a study of blood T cells in healthy people across ages. Alongside a J-beta primer mix, a sample-barcoded 5' primer served in a second PCR lasting roughly 7 to 11 cycles. TCRdb re-called the 5' RACE reads with MiXCR, one entry per CDR3 protein. Of about 290,000 distinct CDR3 sequences detected, 25% to 30% appear once; the ten largest clones hold approximately 29%. Sequencing was carried out using blood. The receptors shown here come from a woman between 65 and 79 years old in good health.

This clonotype was observed a few times. The J gene is TRBJ2-3, the V gene TRBV28, with 11 bases matching TRBD2. The germline V gene encodes CDR1 MDHEN and CDR2 SYDVKM. The CDR3 runs 17 residues. V lost 5 bases to trimming and J lost 0 bases; unmatched junction nucleotides: 7. CDR3 in amino acids: CASSLPRTSGSTDTQYF. The CDR3 coding sequence is TGTGCCAGCAGTCTCCCCCGGACTAGCGGGAGCACAGATACGCAGTATTTT.

This clonotype was counted only a few times. This CDR3 is CASSALAGEAQQYF. The CDR3, as DNA: TGCGCCAGCAGCGCACTAGCGGGAGAGGCCCAGCAGTACTTC. The chain couples TRBV5-1 to TRBJ2-7, with 11 bases lining up with TRBD2. Trimming at V came to 4 bases and at J to 8 bases, leaving 8 bases not matched to a gene. The CDR3 is made up of 14 amino acids. From germline, CDR1 is SGHRS and CDR2 YFSETQ.

Only a few counts were recorded for this clonotype. J is TRBJ2-7 and V is TRBV29-1; 9 nucleotides line up with TRBD1. From germline, CDR1 is SQVTM and CDR2 ANQGSEA. The junction had 6 bases not matched to a gene; V was cut back by 4 bases and J by 5 bases. This CDR3 region has 13 residues. The CDR3 DNA reads TGCAGCGTTGGACAGGGGGTTATGGACGAGCAGTACTTC. Its protein is CSVGQGVMDEQYF.

V gene TRBV28 combines with J gene TRBJ2-2; possible D gene TRBD1, 6 bases. Trimming removed 2 bases from V and 7 bases from J, with 17 bases in between. The CDR3 sequence is 16 residues long. Germline CDR1 reads MDHEN; CDR2 reads SYDVKM. The CDR3 here is CASSLVLQGKGGELFF. CDR3 coding DNA: TGTGCCAGCAGTTTAGTTTTACAGGGAAAGGGCGGGGAGCTGTTTTTT.

Concerning this clonotype itself: A read error is possible here, since a much larger clone lies one base away. J is TRBJ1-2 and V is TRBV29-1, with TRBD1 as a possible D gene (5 bases). There are 13 residues in the CDR3. Trimming left V 0 bases short and J 7 bases short, with 12 bases between. The V gene's germline CDR1 is SQVTM and CDR2 ANQGSEA. CDR3 sequence reads: CSVEERGGGGYTF. The CDR3 DNA follows: TGCAGCGTTGAAGAGAGGGGCGGAGGTGGCTACACCTTC.

This clonotype has at least ten counts. The chain is built from TRBV6-6 and TRBJ1-4, with D possibly TRBD1 on 6 matching bases. This CDR3 spans 15 amino acids. Trimming removed 7 bases from V and 4 bases from J, with 16 bases in between. Germline CDR1 is MNHNY and CDR2 is SVGAGI (reference sequence). The CDR3: CASTAGGGNNEKLFF. The CDR3 DNA is TGTGCCAGCACCGCGGGAGGGGGGAATAATGAAAAACTGTTTTTT.

This clonotype was recorded a few times. The rearrangement joins TRBV5-1 to TRBJ1-1; 7 bases are shared with TRBD1. Germline loops: CDR1 SGHRS, CDR2 YFSETQ. Trimming took 3 bases from V and 1 from J; bases not matched to a gene: 6. This CDR3 comprises 15 residues. The CDR3 region is CASSSDRLSNTEAFF. The CDR3, as DNA: TGCGCCAGCAGCTCGGACAGGCTTTCGAACACTGAAGCTTTCTTT.

CDR3 protein: CATGTSGREQYF. As DNA, the CDR3 is TGTGCCACTGGGACTAGCGGGAGGGAGCAGTACTTC. The chain uses TRBV10-3 and TRBJ2-7, with 15 bases that match TRBD2. Germline-derived CDR1 and CDR2 are ENHRY and SYGVKD. This CDR3 has 12 residues. Unmatched junction bases numbered 2, after V lost 10 bases and J lost 7 bases.

This clonotype was counted only a few times. V is TRBV28 and J is TRBJ1-4; D perhaps matches TRBD1 (5 bases). The V end was cut by 7 bases, the J end by 0 bases, with 15 bases between. This CDR3 spans 16 amino acids. Germline V gene lookup returns CDR1 MDHEN and CDR2 SYDVKM. CDR3 coding DNA: TGTGCCAGCAAGCACAGGACGGTTGCAACTAATGAAAAACTGTTTTTT. It codes for CASKHRTVATNEKLFF.

This clonotype appeared a few times. The chain links TRBV20-1 to TRBJ2-2; a weak D match, TRBD2 (5 bases). Germline V CDR1 and CDR2: DFQATT, SNEGSKA (reference sequence). The CDR3 spans 15 residues. Trimming took 2 bases from V and 4 from J, leaving 14 bases between them. The CDR3 spells CSARRLATSTGELFF. CDR3 in DNA: TGCAGTGCTAGACGCCTAGCTACGAGCACCGGGGAGCTGTTTTTT.

This clonotype was recorded at least ten times. One end of the junction fails to match germline, which may point to a read error. V is TRBV7-9 and J is TRBJ1-4, with D unresolved. CDR3 length equals 12 residues. CDR1 is SEHNR and CDR2 is FQNEAQ in the germline V gene (reference sequence). CDR3: CASSNHHDKLFF. The CDR3 DNA reads TGTGCCAGCAGCAACCATCATGACAAACTGTTTTTT.

This clonotype showed up just a few times. The J gene is TRBJ2-7, the V gene TRBV14; D possibly corresponds to TRBD1 (5 bases). Germline V gives CDR1 SGHDN, CDR2 FVKESK. V was cut by 4 bases and J by 6 bases, with 13 bases left in between. This CDR3 region has 13 residues. CDR3 bases: TGTGCCAGCAGCCCATATCAGGGCGGCGAGCAGTACTTC. Encoded protein: CASSPYQGGEQYF.

This clonotype was found a few times. CDR3 sequence reads: CASSQDETSGSWDTQYF. The CDR3 DNA reads TGTGCCAGCAGCCAAGATGAGACTAGCGGGAGCTGGGATACGCAGTATTTT. J is TRBJ2-3 and V is TRBV3-1, with TRBD2 identical over 12 bases. CDR1 LGHDT and CDR2 YNNKEL come from the germline V gene (reference sequence). The CDR3 runs 17 residues. The junction had 7 bases not matched to a gene; V was cut back by 0 bases and J by 6 bases.

This clonotype appeared a single time. This chain connects TRBV14 to TRBJ2-1, with D possibly matching TRBD2 (6 bases). Germline V CDR1 and CDR2: SGHDN, FVKESK. Between the trimmed V and J ends, which lost 3 bases and 0 bases, there was a span of 12 bases. CDR3 size: 16 residues. CDR3 amino acids: CASSQHSGSSYNEQFF. DNA of the CDR3: TGTGCCAGCAGCCAGCATAGCGGAAGCTCCTACAATGAGCAGTTCTTC.

The chain employs TRBV20-1 and TRBJ1-3; 7 bases match TRBD1. Germline loops: CDR1 DFQATT, CDR2 SNEGSKA (reference sequence). V lost 3 bases to trimming and J lost 7 bases; unmatched junction nucleotides: 6. This CDR3 is built from 13 residues. The CDR3 coding sequence is TGCAGTGCTAGTGGGGACAGCGGTAACACCATATATTTT. It specifies CSASGDSGNTIYF.